In its sample, the clone carrying this T cell receptor (beta chain) was seen once. Its antigen is currently unknown. Conventional CD4+ T cells were sorted from blood as CD25-low CD127-high cells. Libraries were prepared by immunoSEQ multiplex PCR; TCRdb keeps only in-frame clonotypes and omits some of them. The table records approximately 22,000 clones, almost 96% of them present only once. This sample is drawn from a study of regulatory and conventional T cells in RAG deficiency. Study results and limitations: In Omenn syndrome, Treg and Tconv repertoires overlapped >85%. In Omenn syndrome, sorted "Tregs" may be peripherally activated cells. Omenn syndrome and CID/AS patients had around 100-fold fewer unique Treg TCR beta sequences, versus approximately 9.6-fold elsewhere.

The CDR3 consists of 15 residues. The V gene's germline CDR1 is MNHNY and CDR2 SVGAGI (reference sequence). Trimming pared 0 bases from V and 1 base from J, leaving 6 bases between. This same sample was also part of a study on regulatory T cells. That report adds: Primers: 52 TRBV forward and 13 TRBJ reverse. Patient repertoires had restricted TRB V-J pairs and skewed V and J usage, most in Tregs.

The V call is TRBV6-6, the J call TRBJ2-2; D may be TRBD1 (5 bases). This sequence originates from a human donor in good health. Sequencing was performed on CD25- CD4+ T cells sorted from blood. The CDR3 here is CASSYSDRNTGELFF. The DNA for the CDR3 is TGTGCCAGCAGTTACTCTGACAGGAACACCGGGGAGCTGTTTTTT.